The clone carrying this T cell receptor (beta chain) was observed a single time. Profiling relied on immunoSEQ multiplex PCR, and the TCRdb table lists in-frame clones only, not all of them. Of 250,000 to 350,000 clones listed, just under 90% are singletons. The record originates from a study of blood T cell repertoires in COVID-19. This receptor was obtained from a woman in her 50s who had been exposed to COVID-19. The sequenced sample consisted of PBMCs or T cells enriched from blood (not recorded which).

The CDR3 DNA reads as TGTGCCAGCAGCATTCATTGGACTAGCGGGGGGTACGGTACAGATACGCAGTATTTT. Translating gives CASSIHWTSGGYGTDTQYF. The V call is TRBV7-6, the J call TRBJ2-3; 14 bases are a match to TRBD2. V gave up 5 bases and J gave up 3 bases; unmatched junction bases: 13. This CDR3 spans 19 amino acids. The germline V gene has CDR1 SGHVS and CDR2 FNYEAQ.